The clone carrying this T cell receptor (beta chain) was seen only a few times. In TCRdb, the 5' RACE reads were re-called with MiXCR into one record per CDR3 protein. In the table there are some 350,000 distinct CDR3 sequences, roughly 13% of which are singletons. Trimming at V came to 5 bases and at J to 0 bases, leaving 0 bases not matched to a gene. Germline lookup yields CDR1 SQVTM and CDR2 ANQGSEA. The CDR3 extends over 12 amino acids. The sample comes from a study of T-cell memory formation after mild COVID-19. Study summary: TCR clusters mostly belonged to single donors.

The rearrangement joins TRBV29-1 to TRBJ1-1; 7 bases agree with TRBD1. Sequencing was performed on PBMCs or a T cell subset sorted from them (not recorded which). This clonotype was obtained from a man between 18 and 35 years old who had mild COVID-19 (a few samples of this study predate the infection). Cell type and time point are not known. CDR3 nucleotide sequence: TGCAGCGTTAGGGGGCTGAACACTGAAGCTTTCTTT. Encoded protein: CSVRGLNTEAFF. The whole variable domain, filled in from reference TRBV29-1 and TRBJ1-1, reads SAVISQKPSRDICQRGTSLTIQCQVDSQVTMMFWYRQQPGQSLTLIATANQGSEATYESGFVIDKFPISRPNLTFSTLTVSNMSPEDSSIYLCSVRGLNTEAFFGQGTRLTVV.